This T cell receptor (beta chain) was recorded in a study of blood T cell repertoires in COVID-19. Overall study: The samples span acute and convalescent COVID-19 from the United States, Italy and Spain. PBMCs, B-cell-depleted T cells, or T cells provided the cDNA or gDNA that made up the material.

The CDR3 runs to 15 residues. V was pared by 5 bases and J by 4 bases, with 9 bases of the junction left unmatched. CDR1 and CDR2 from the germline V gene are SGHTA and FQGNSA. Authors' analysis steps: Using reference gene primer amplification, nucleated cell counts were estimated. Assay: immunoSEQ multiplex PCR; the TCRdb copy retains only in-frame clones and omits some. Clone size and V and J calls were adopted from that table, with D and trimming inferred from the DNA. The sample records 160,000 or so clones, around 75% being singletons. This chain joins TRBV7-2 and TRBJ2-3; 7 bases align to TRBD2. The origin of this receptor is a woman older than 75 with acute or convalescent COVID-19. Specimen: peripheral blood. CDR3 DNA: TGTGCCAGCAGCCGGAAAAGCGGGATGGCAGATACGCAGTATTTT. Amino acid sequence: CASSRKSGMADTQYF.